This is a list of T cell receptor beta chains from one sample in a study of cytomegalovirus exposure and HLA in healthy donors. The repertoire was sequenced with immunoSEQ multiplex PCR; TCRdb's copy has only in-frame clones and lacks some. The repertoire table contains over 25,000 clones. The sequenced material came from PBMCs. The receptors here all came from a man under 40 in good health and CMV-seronegative. CDR3s include the opening cysteine and the closing phenylalanine or tryptophan. D genes are given only for firm matches.

v_gene: TRBV27; d_gene: TRBD1; j_gene: TRBJ1-2; CDR3aa: CASSPGQGFIGYTF; CDR3nt: TGTGCCAGCAGCCCCGGACAGGGCTTCATTGGCTACACCTTC
v_gene: TRBV5-1; d_gene: TRBD2; j_gene: TRBJ2-3; CDR3aa: CASTRGGSTDTQYF; CDR3nt: TGCGCCAGCACAAGGGGAGGGAGCACAGATACGCAGTATTTT
v_gene: TRBV28; d_gene: -; j_gene: TRBJ1-2; CDR3aa: CASSAQWRANYGYTF; CDR3nt: TGTGCCAGCAGTGCCCAGTGGAGAGCTAACTATGGCTACACCTTC
v_gene: TRBV19; d_gene: -; j_gene: TRBJ2-2; CDR3aa: CASSILQVTGELFF; CDR3nt: TGTGCCAGTAGTATTTTACAGGTGACCGGGGAGCTGTTTTTT
v_gene: TRBV9; d_gene: -; j_gene: TRBJ1-1; CDR3aa: CASSVVLQGNTEAFF; CDR3nt: TGTGCCAGCAGCGTAGTACTACAGGGCAACACTGAAGCTTTCTTT
v_gene: TRBV18; d_gene: -; j_gene: TRBJ1-3; CDR3aa: CASSPWTASGNTIYF; CDR3nt: TGTGCCAGCTCACCCTGGACAGCCTCTGGAAACACCATATATTTT
v_gene: TRBV5-1; d_gene: -; j_gene: TRBJ2-5; CDR3aa: CASSEPLRRDRTQETKYF; CDR3nt: TGCGCCAGCAGCGAACCCTTAAGGAGGGACAGAACACAAGAGACCAAGTACTTC
v_gene: TRBV5-1; d_gene: TRBD1; j_gene: TRBJ2-7; CDR3aa: CASSGQGYEQYF; CDR3nt: TGCGCCAGCAGCGGACAGGGTTACGAGCAGTACTTC
v_gene: TRBV28; d_gene: -; j_gene: TRBJ2-1; CDR3aa: CASSPSWAGIYNEQFF; CDR3nt: TGTGCCAGCAGTCCCAGCTGGGCGGGGATCTACAATGAGCAGTTCTTC
v_gene: TRBV6-5; d_gene: -; j_gene: TRBJ1-1; CDR3aa: CASSNLPGETEAFF; CDR3nt: TGTGCCAGCAGCAACCTCCCGGGGGAAACTGAAGCTTTCTTT
v_gene: TRBV18; d_gene: -; j_gene: TRBJ2-1; CDR3aa: CASSPSVRSSYNEQFF; CDR3nt: TGTGCCAGCTCACCGTCCGTCCGTAGCTCCTACAATGAGCAGTTCTTC
v_gene: TRBV30; d_gene: TRBD1; j_gene: TRBJ2-2; CDR3aa: CAFYPPTGAPTGELFF; CDR3nt: TGTGCCTTTTACCCCCCGACAGGGGCGCCCACCGGGGAGCTGTTTTTT
v_gene: TRBV19; d_gene: TRBD1; j_gene: TRBJ1-4; CDR3aa: CASSSGQGFPTNEKLFF; CDR3nt: TGTGCCAGTAGTTCGGGACAGGGGTTCCCAACTAATGAAAAACTGTTTTTT
v_gene: TRBV18; d_gene: -; j_gene: TRBJ2-1; CDR3aa: CASSQPRGYWYNEQFF; CDR3nt: TGTGCCAGCTCACAACCCAGGGGATATTGGTACAATGAGCAGTTCTTC
v_gene: TRBV7-8; d_gene: TRBD2; j_gene: TRBJ2-7; CDR3aa: CASSSLGLAGSYEQYF; CDR3nt: TGTGCCAGCAGCTCCCTGGGACTAGCGGGATCCTACGAGCAGTACTTC